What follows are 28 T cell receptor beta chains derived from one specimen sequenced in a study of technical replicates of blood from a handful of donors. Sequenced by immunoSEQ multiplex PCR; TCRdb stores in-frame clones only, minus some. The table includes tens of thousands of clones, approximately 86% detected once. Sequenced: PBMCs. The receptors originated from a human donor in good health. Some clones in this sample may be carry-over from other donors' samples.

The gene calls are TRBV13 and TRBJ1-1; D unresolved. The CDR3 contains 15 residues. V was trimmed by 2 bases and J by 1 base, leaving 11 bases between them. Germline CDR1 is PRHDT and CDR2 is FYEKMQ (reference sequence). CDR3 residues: CASSLFGLANTEAFF. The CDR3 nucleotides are TGTGCCAGCAGCTTATTTGGGTTAGCGAACACTGAAGCTTTCTTT.

CDR3 amino acids: CASSQSYNEQFF. In nucleotides, the CDR3 is TGCGCCAGCAGCCAGAGTTACAATGAGCAGTTCTTC. The chain carries TRBV4-1 and TRBJ2-1; no clear D gene. The germline V and J ends were trimmed by 3 bases and 4 bases, with 4 bases remaining between them. From germline, CDR1 is MGHRA and CDR2 YSYEKL. There are 12 residues in the CDR3.

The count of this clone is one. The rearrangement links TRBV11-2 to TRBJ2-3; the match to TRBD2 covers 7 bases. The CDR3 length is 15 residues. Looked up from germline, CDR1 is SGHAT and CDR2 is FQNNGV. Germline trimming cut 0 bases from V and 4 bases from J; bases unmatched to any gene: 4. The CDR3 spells CASSLDRGESDTQYF. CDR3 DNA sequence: TGTGCCAGCAGCTTAGACCGGGGGGAGTCAGATACGCAGTATTTT.

CDR3 amino acids: CATSRVEGWGYTF. In DNA, the CDR3 is TGTGCCACCAGCAGAGTTGAGGGTTGGGGCTACACCTTC. The rearrangement links TRBV15 to TRBJ1-2; D gene ambiguous. V was trimmed by 1 base and J by 8 bases, leaving 11 bases between them. The germline gives CDR1 LNHNV, CDR2 YYDKDF (reference sequence). This CDR3 comprises 13 residues.

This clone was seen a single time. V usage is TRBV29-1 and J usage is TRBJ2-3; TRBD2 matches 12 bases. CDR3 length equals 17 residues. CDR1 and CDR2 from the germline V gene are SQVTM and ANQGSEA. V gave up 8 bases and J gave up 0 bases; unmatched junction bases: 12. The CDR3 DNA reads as TGCAGCCTGACTAGCGGGGGCCCCCTAGGGAGCACAGATACGCAGTATTTT. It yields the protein CSLTSGGPLGSTDTQYF.

CDR3 bases: TGTGCCAGTCGACTAGCGGGGGGCGGCGAGCAGTACTTC. This translates into CASRLAGGGEQYF. This chain joins TRBV19 and TRBJ2-7; TRBD2 agrees at 13 bases. The CDR3 sequence is 13 residues long. V lost 8 bases and J lost 6; bases outside the gene matches: 4. Germline V gives CDR1 LNHDA, CDR2 SQIVND (reference sequence).

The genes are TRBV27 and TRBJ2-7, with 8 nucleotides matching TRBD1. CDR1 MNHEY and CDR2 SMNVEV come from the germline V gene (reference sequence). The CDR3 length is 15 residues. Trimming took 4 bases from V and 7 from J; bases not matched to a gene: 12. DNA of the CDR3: TGTGCCAGCAGTTCACACACCGGGACAGGCTTGGAGCAGTACTTC. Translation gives CASSSHTGTGLEQYF.

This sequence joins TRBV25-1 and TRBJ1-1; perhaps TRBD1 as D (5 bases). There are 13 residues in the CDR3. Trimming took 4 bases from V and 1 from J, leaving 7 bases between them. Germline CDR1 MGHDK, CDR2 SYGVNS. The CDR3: CASSVGGNTEAFF. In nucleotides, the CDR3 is TGTGCCAGCAGTGTCGGGGGGAACACTGAAGCTTTCTTT.

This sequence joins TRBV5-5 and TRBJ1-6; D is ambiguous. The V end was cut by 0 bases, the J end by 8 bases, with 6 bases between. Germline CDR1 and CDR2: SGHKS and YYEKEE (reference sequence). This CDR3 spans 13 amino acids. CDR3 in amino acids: CASSLVRDSPLHF. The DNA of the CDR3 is TGTGCCAGCAGCTTGGTGCGGGATTCACCCCTCCACTTT.

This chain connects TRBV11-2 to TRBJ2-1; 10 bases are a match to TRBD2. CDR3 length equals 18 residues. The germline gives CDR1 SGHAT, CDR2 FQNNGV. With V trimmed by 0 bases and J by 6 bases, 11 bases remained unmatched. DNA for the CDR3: TGTGCCAGCAGCTTAGATCTGGCTAGCGGGAGCTCGGGCAATGAGCAGTTCTTC. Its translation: CASSLDLASGSSGNEQFF.

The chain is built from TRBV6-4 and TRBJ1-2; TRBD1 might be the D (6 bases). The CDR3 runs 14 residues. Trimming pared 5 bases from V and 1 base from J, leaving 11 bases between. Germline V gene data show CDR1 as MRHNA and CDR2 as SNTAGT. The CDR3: CASSPGTSNYGYTF. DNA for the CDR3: TGTGCCAGCAGTCCCGGGACAAGTAACTATGGCTACACCTTC.

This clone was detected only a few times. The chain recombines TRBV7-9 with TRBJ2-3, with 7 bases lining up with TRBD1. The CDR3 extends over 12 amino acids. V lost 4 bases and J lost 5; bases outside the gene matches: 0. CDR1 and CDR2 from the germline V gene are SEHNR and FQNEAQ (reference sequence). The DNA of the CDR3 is TGTGCCAGCAGCTCAGGGGGAGATACGCAGTATTTT. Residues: CASSSGGDTQYF.

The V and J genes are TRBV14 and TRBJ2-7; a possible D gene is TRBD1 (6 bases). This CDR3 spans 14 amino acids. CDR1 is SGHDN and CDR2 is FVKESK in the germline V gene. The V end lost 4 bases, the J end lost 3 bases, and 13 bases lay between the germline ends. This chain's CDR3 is CASSPLTGYYEQYF. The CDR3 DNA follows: TGTGCCAGCAGCCCCCTTACAGGGTACTACGAGCAGTACTTC.

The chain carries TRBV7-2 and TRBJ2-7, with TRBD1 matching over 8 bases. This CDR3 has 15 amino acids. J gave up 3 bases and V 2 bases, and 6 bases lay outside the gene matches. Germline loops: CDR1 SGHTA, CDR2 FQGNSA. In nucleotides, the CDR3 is TGTGCCAGCAGCTTAAGCTGGACAGGGAACTACGAGCAGTACTTC. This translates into CASSLSWTGNYEQYF.

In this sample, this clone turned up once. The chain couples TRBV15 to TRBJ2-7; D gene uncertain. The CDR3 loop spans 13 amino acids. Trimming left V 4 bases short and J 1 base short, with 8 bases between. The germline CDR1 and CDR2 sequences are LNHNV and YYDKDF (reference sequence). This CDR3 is CATSIGGSYEQYF. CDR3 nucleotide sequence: TGTGCCACCAGCATAGGCGGATCCTACGAGCAGTACTTC.

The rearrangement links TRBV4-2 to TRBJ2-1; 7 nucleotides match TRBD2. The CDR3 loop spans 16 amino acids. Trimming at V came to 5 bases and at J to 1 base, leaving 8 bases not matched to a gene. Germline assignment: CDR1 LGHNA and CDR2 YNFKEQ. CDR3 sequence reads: CASSVGIAGSYNEQFF. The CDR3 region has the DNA TGTGCCAGCAGCGTCGGCATAGCGGGTTCCTACAATGAGCAGTTCTTC.

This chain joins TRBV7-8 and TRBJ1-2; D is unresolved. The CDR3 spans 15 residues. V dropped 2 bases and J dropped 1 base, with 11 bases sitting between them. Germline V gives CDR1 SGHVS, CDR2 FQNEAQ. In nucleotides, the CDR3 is TGTGCCAGCAGCTTAAGGGAGGCTTTTAACTATGGCTACACCTTC. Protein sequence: CASSLREAFNYGYTF.

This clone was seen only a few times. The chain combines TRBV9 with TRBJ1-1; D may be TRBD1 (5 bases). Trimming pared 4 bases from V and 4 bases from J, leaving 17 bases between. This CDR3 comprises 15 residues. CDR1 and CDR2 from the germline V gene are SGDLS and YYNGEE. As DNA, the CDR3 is TGTGCCAGCAGCCCAAAAGGGGTGTTAGGCACTGAAGCTTTCTTT. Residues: CASSPKGVLGTEAFF.

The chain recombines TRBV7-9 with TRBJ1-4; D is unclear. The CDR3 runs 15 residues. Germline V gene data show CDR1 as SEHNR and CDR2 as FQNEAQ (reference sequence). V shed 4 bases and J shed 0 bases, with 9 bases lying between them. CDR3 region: CASSSTESTNEKLFF. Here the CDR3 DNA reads TGTGCCAGCAGCTCCACTGAGTCAACTAATGAAAAACTGTTTTTT. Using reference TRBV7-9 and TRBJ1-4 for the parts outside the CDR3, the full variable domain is DTGVSQNPRHKITKRGQNVTFRCDPISEHNRLYWYRQTLGQGPEFLTYFQNEAQLEKSRLLSDRFSAERPKGSFSTLEIQRTEQGDSAMYLCASSSTESTNEKLFFGSGTQLSVL.

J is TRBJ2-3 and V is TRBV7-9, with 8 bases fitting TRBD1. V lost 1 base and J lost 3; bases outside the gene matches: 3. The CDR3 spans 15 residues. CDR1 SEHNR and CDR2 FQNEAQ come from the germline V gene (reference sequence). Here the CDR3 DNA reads TGTGCCAGCAGCTTAGGGCAGGGGGCTACAGATACGCAGTATTTT. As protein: CASSLGQGATDTQYF.

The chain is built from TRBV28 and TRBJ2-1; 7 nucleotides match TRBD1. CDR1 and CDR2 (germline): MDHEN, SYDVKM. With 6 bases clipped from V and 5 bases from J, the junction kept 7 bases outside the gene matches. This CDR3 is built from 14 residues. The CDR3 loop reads CASRQTGAHNEQFF. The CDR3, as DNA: TGTGCCAGCAGGCAAACAGGGGCCCACAATGAGCAGTTCTTC.

The CDR3 loop is CASKGQGGGNQPQHF. The CDR3 nucleotides are TGTGCCAGTAAAGGGCAGGGCGGCGGCAATCAGCCCCAGCATTTT. The chain uses TRBV19 and TRBJ1-5, with D possibly matching TRBD1 (5 bases). In germline, CDR1 is LNHDA, CDR2 SQIVND (reference sequence). This CDR3 has 15 residues. The V end lost 7 bases, the J end lost 2 bases, and 15 bases lay between the germline ends. The full variable domain, in which reference TRBV19 and TRBJ1-5 provide the parts outside the CDR3, is DGGITQSPKYLFRKEGQNVTLSCEQNLNHDAMYWYRQDPGQGLRLIYYSQIVNDFQKGDIAEGYSVSREKKESFPLTVTSAQKNPTAFYLCASKGQGGGNQPQHFGDGTRLSIL.

The CDR3 region is CASSFTSWSQDTQYF. The CDR3 DNA is TGTGCCAGCAGCTTCACTAGCTGGTCCCAAGATACGCAGTATTTT. The chain employs TRBV5-4 and TRBJ2-3, with D possibly TRBD2 on 6 matching bases. The V gene lost 2 bases and the J gene lost 5 bases, with 15 bases spanning the gap. This CDR3 has 15 residues. Germline loops: CDR1 SGHNT, CDR2 YYREEE (reference sequence).

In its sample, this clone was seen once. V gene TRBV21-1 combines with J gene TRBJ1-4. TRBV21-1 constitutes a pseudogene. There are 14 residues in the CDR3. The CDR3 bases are TGTGCCAGCGGGTCACGGGGGAATGACGAAAAACTGTTTTTT. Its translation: CASGSRGNDEKLFF.

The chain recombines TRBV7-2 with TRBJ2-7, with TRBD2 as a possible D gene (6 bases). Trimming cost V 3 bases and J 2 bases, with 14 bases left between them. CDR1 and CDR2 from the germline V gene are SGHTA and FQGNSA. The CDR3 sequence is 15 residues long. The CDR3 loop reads CASSLSSGPTYEQYF. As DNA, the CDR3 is TGTGCCAGCAGCTTGTCCAGCGGGCCTACCTACGAGCAGTACTTC.

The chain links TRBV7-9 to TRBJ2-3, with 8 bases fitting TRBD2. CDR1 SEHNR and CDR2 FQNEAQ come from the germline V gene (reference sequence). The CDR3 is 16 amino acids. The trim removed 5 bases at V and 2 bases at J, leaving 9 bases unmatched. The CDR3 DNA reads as TGTGCCAGCAGCCGTGGCGGGGGGACTGACACAGATACGCAGTATTTT. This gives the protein CASSRGGGTDTDTQYF.

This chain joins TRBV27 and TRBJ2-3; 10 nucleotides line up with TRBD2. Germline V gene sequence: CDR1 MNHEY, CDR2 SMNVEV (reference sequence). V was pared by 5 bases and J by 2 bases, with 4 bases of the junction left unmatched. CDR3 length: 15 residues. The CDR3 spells CASSKLAGPTDTQYF. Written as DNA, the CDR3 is TGTGCCAGCAGTAAACTAGCGGGGCCCACAGATACGCAGTATTTT.

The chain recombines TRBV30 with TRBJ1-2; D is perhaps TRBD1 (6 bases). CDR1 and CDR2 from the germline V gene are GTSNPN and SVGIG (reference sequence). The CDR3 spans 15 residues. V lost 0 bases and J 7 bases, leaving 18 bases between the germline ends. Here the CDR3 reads CAWSVGQGFVGGYTF. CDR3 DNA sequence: TGTGCCTGGAGTGTTGGTCAGGGGTTTGTCGGTGGCTACACCTTC.